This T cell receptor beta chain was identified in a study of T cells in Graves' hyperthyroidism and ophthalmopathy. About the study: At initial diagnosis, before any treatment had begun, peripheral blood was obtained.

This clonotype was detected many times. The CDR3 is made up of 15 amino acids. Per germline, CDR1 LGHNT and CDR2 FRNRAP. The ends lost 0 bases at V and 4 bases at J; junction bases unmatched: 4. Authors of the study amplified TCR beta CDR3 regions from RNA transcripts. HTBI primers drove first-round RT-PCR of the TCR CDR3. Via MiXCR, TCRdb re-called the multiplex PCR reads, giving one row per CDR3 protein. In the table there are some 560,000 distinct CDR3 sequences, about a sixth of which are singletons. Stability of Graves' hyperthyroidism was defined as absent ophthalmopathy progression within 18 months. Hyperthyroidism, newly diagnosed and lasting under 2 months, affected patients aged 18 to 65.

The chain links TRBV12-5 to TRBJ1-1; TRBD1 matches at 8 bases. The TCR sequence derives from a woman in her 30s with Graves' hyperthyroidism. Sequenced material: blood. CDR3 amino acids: CASGLVTGGITEAFF. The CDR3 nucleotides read TGTGCTAGTGGTTTGGTAACAGGGGGAATCACTGAAGCTTTCTTT.